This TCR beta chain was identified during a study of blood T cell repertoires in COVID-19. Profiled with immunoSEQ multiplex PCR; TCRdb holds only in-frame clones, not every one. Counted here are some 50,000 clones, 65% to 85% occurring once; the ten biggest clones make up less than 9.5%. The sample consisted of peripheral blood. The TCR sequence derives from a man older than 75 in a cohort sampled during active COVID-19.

CDR3 amino acids: CASSPNRGQYF. The CDR3 DNA sequence: TGTGCCAGCTCCCCTAATAGGGGGCAGTATTTT. The gene calls are TRBV18 and TRBJ2-3; a weak D match, TRBD1 (5 bases). The V and J ends lost 6 bases and 11 bases respectively, with 12 bases between them. This CDR3 has 11 residues. Germline V gives CDR1 KGHSH, CDR2 LQKENI.